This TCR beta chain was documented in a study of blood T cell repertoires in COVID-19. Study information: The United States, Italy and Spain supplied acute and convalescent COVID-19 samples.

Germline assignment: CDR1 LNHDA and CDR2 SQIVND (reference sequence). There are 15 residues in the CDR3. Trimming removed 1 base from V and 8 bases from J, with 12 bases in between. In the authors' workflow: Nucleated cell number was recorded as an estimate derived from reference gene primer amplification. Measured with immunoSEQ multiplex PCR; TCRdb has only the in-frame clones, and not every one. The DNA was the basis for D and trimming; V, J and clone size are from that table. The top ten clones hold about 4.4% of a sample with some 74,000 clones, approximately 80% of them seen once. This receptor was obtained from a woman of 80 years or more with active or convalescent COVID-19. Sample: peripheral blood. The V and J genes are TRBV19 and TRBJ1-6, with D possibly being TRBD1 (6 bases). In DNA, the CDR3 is TGTGCCAGTAGTATAGGTTACAGGGTGGATTCACCCCTCCACTTT. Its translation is CASSIGYRVDSPLHF.